This is a list of T cell receptor beta chains from one sample in a study of cytomegalovirus exposure and HLA in healthy donors. Using immunoSEQ multiplex PCR, the repertoire was profiled, and TCRdb retains in-frame clones only, with some absent. This table has 160,000 or so clones, over 70% appearing once. Sequencing was done on a sample of PBMCs. These receptors were obtained from a man aged 50-60 years in good health and CMV-seropositive. Both conserved end residues are part of each CDR3. Each record gives: J gene, V gene, CDR3 protein.

TRBJ1-1,TRBV5-1,CASSPGTGNMNTEAFF
TRBJ2-7,TRBV27,CASSLGGRAPYEQYF
TRBJ2-7,TRBV7-7,CASSLVGRRRPSSYEQYF
TRBJ1-4,TRBV7-2,CASSLPDMVGGKLFF
TRBJ2-2,TRBV4-2,CASSRRTSGGVTNTGELFF
TRBJ1-1,TRBV28,CASSSRRRDQAFF
TRBJ2-1,TRBV19,CAIASSSYNEQFF
TRBJ1-1,TRBV10-3,CAISDPQRGTEAFF
TRBJ2-2,TRBV5-1,CASSLGPHAGMNTGELFF
TRBJ1-6,TRBV7-9,CASSLWSSPLHF
TRBJ1-1,TRBV6-5,CASKGVAGTEAFF
TRBJ2-7,TRBV30,CAWSRTGLTYEQYF
TRBJ2-1,TRBV9,CASSVGVRGQFF
TRBJ1-6,TRBV11-3,CASSLYRDSPLHF
TRBJ1-6,TRBV28,CASSNRGLSPLHF
TRBJ2-5,TRBV5-1,CASSLASSGRAGETQYF
TRBJ1-2,TRBV2,CASSTSEEQNF
TRBJ2-2,TRBV4-3,CASSQVYYGRAGPGELFF
TRBJ1-3,TRBV25-1,CASSEETVSGNTIYF
TRBJ1-5,TRBV4-1,CASSQAGTGGGQPQHF
-,TRBV6-5,CASSLRRDSINEQYF
TRBJ1-4,TRBV18,CASSPLPTNEKLFF
TRBJ1-1,TRBV13,CASSFSGGAPMNTEAFF
TRBJ2-1,TRBV6-4,CASSESGNYNEQFF
TRBJ2-7,TRBV6-5,CASRGGDSNEQYF
TRBJ1-5,TRBV5-6,CASSFSGGDQPQHF
TRBJ2-1,TRBV7-8,CASSPPLRESSYNGQFF
TRBJ1-5,TRBV7-2,CASSLGGRSGQPQHF
TRBJ2-3,TRBV6-1,CASSGGLAGNTDTQYF
TRBJ2-5,TRBV18,CASSPRTVIGETQYF
TRBJ2-7,TRBV7-3,CASTAVSPKQFYEQYF
TRBJ1-6,TRBV6-5,CASSPDRLNSPLHF
TRBJ1-2,TRBV7-3,CASSPGYGYGYTF
TRBJ1-3,TRBV11-2,CASSSGQALSGNTIYF
TRBJ2-7,TRBV27,CASTSTGTGANYEQYF
TRBJ2-3,TRBV5-4,CASSLDQTSHFDTDTQYF
TRBJ2-7,TRBV15,CATSRDSGYEQYF